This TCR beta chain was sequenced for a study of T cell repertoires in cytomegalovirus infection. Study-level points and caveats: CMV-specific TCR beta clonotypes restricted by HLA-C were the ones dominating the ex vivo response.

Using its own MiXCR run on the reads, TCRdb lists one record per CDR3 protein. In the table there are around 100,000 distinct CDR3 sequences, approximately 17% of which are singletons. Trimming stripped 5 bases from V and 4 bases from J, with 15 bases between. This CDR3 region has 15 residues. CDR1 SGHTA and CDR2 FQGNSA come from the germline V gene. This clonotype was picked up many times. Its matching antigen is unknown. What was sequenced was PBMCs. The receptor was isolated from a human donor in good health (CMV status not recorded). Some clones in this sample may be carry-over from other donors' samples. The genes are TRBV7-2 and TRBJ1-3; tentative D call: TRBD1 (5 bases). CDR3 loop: CASSPGAGLGNTIYF. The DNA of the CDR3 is TGTGCCAGCAGCCCCGGCGCGGGGCTAGGAAACACCATATATTTT.